This section outlines one T cell receptor (beta chain) sequence together with its context. Its antigen is undetermined. The sample belongs to a study of shared clonotypes between healthy human individuals. Findings and caveats of the study: Larger estimated richness was generally seen in naive subsets than in memory subsets.

V gave up 2 bases and J gave up 4 bases, with 6 bases separating them. Germline CDR1 reads SGHRS; CDR2 reads YFSETQ. The length of the CDR3 is 12 residues. Libraries were prepared by immunoSEQ multiplex PCR; TCRdb keeps only in-frame clonotypes and omits some of them. The sample lists 2 million to 2.5 million clones, around 95% occurring once. Sequenced input: naive CD4+ T cells sorted from blood. The subset: CD45RA+ positively selected. The V call is TRBV5-1, the J call TRBJ1-2, with no clear D. The receptor's source is a man aged 18 to 29 in good health. CDR3 DNA sequence: TGCGCCAGCAGCTTTGACATCTATGGCTACACCTTC. Protein product: CASSFDIYGYTF.